Listed below are T cell receptor beta chains from one sample, sequenced in a study of blood T cell repertoires in COVID-19. The assay was immunoSEQ multiplex PCR, and TCRdb's table has in-frame clones only and misses some. The sample yields about 80,000 clones, about 85% seen once. Specimen: peripheral blood. These receptors all stem from a human donor in a cohort sampled during active COVID-19. CDR3s include the opening cysteine and the closing phenylalanine or tryptophan. D genes are given only for firm matches. Not all rows give a size; the values are once, few, many and, for expanded clones, a class.

NA	TRBV5-1	NA	TRBJ2-1	TGCGCCAGCAGCCCAGCCCCGGGCAGGGGTAATGAGCAGTTCTTC	CASSPAPGRGNEQFF
NA	TRBV7-2	NA	TRBJ1-2	TGTGCCAGCAGCTTAGCGTCAGGGGAGGGCTATGGCTACACCTTC	CASSLASGEGYGYTF
many	TRBV28	NA	TRBJ2-5	TGTGCCAGCAGCTTGGGGAGGGACACCCAAGAGACCCAGTACTTC	CASSLGRDTQETQYF
few	TRBV5-6	NA	TRBJ2-7	TGTGCCAGCAGCTTGGATGGGTTTGGGGCAGGGGAGAACTACGAGCAGTACTTC	CASSLDGFGAGENYEQYF
NA	TRBV5-1	NA	TRBJ2-7	TGCGCCAGCAGCTTGGCGACAAACCTTTACGAGCAGTACTTC	CASSLATNLYEQYF
NA	TRBV3-1/TRBV3-2	NA	TRBJ2-2	TGTGCCAGCAGCCAAGTCGTGGGGGCAGGTCTGTTTTTT	CASSQVVGAGLFF
few	TRBV5-1	NA	TRBJ2-5	TGCGCCAGCAGCTTTGAACTCCCGCAAGAGACCCAGTACTTC	CASSFELPQETQYF
once	TRBV6-6	NA	TRBJ1-2	TGTGCCAGCAGTTACTCCGGTCAGGGTGGTGGCTACACCTTC	CASSYSGQGGGYTF
NA	TRBV29-1	TRBD2	TRBJ2-1	TGCAGCGTGTCCGGGACTAGCGGTTCGAGCTCCTACAATGAGCAGTTCTTC	CSVSGTSGSSSYNEQFF
NA	TRBV30	NA	TRBJ1-1	TGTGCCTGGAGTGTACGACAGGCGGAGACTGAAGCTTTCTTT	CAWSVRQAETEAFF
once	TRBV5-1	NA	TRBJ2-5	TGCGCCAGCAGCCCTGCGGGTGAGGGACAAGAGACCCAGTACTTC	CASSPAGEGQETQYF
NA	TRBV5-1	TRBD2	TRBJ2-1	TGCGCCAGCAGCTTGTTTAGCGGGGGGCAGGAGCAGTTCTTC	CASSLFSGGQEQFF
NA	TRBV28	NA	TRBJ2-2	TGTGCCAGCAGTTTTCATGCGGGCCCTGGCGGGGAGCTGTTTTTT	CASSFHAGPGGELFF
NA	TRBV3-1/TRBV3-2	NA	TRBJ2-7	TGTGCCAGCAGCCAAGTTGGCATTTCCGGGGAGCAGTACTTC	CASSQVGISGEQYF
NA	TRBV11-3	TRBD2	TRBJ2-1	TGTGCCAGCAGCCCGATAAACGCGGGAGGTGGGGATGAGCAGTTCTTC	CASSPINAGGGDEQFF
NA	TRBV28	NA	TRBJ1-1	TGTGCCAGCCTGGGCAGCATGAACACTGAAGCTTTCTTT	CASLGSMNTEAFF
NA	TRBV27	NA	TRBJ1-2	TGTGCCAGCAGTTTTAATAGGGAGAACTATGGCTACACCTTC	CASSFNRENYGYTF
few	TRBV12-5	NA	TRBJ1-2	TGTGCTAGTGGTTTGGACAACAGGGATGGCTACACCTTC	CASGLDNRDGYTF
NA	TRBV7-9	TRBD2	TRBJ2-5	TGTGCCAGCAGCCTTCCGCGGGGGACCCAAGAGACCCAGTACTTC	CASSLPRGTQETQYF
NA	TRBV27	TRBD2	TRBJ2-1	TGTGCCAGCAGTTTATCCCCCCGCAGGACAGGGACTAGCGGGAGGGCTGATGAGCAGTTCTTC	CASSLSPRRTGTSGRADEQFF
NA	TRBV5-4	TRBD1	TRBJ1-5	TGTGCCAGCAGCCCCGGACAGGACAATCAGCCCCAGCATTTT	CASSPGQDNQPQHF
NA	TRBV18	NA	TRBJ1-1	TGTGCCAGCTCTTTATTCACAGGGAACACTGAAGCTTTCTTT	CASSLFTGNTEAFF
NA	TRBV29-1	TRBD2	TRBJ2-2	TGCAGCGTTGAAGGGCCGAGCGGGGGTCCCGGGGAGCTGTTTTTT	CSVEGPSGGPGELFF
NA	TRBV19	TRBD1	TRBJ1-2	TGTGCCAGTAGGGCCGGGACAGGGGGCAGGTTCTACACCTTC	CASRAGTGGRFYTF
NA	TRBV5-1	NA	TRBJ2-3	TGCGCCAGCAGCCCCGGGACTAGCACAGATACGCAGTATTTT	CASSPGTSTDTQYF
NA	TRBV21-1	NA	TRBJ1-4	TGTGCCAGCAGCAAAGAAGAAGGACAGGGGGACGAAAAACTGTTTTTT	CASSKEEGQGDEKLFF
once	TRBV29-1	TRBD2	TRBJ2-3	TGCAGTGCCCAGGTGACGGGGGGAAGAGATACGCAGTATTTT	CSAQVTGGRDTQYF
NA	TRBV7-2	NA	TRBJ2-7	TGTGCCAGCAGCTCTTTCGGGTACGAGCAGTACTTC	CASSSFGYEQYF
NA	TRBV3-1/TRBV3-2	NA	TRBJ2-2	TGTGCCAGCACCGAAGTGGGCAGGCCCCGGCTGTTTTTT	CASTEVGRPRLFF
NA	TRBV5-6	TRBD2	TRBJ2-6	TGTGCCAGCAGCTCTGGGACTAGCGGGGGAATCTCTGGGGCCAACGTCCTGACTTTC	CASSSGTSGGISGANVLTF
few	TRBV5-1	TRBD1	TRBJ2-5	TGCGCCAGCAGCGGCGGGACAGGCGGATACCAAGAGACCCAGTACTTC	CASSGGTGGYQETQYF
NA	TRBV7-2	TRBD2	TRBJ2-3	TGTGCCAGCAGCCCCCAGCGGGAGGTGATAGATACGCAGTATTTT	CASSPQREVIDTQYF
NA	TRBV12-3/TRBV12-4	NA	TRBJ2-7	TGTGCCAGCAGCCGTTATGACGAGCAGTACTTC	CASSRYDEQYF
NA	TRBV9	NA	TRBJ1-1	TGTGCCAGCAGCGCATTACAGGGAAACACTGAAGCTTTCTTT	CASSALQGNTEAFF
NA	TRBV7-2	TRBD2	TRBJ2-5	TGTGCCAGCAGCTCCAGACTAGCGGGGACACCAGAGACCCAGTACTTC	CASSSRLAGTPETQYF
few	TRBV18	NA	TRBJ2-2	TGTGCCAGCTCTCAGGGAGGCACCGGGGAGCTGTTTTTT	CASSQGGTGELFF
NA	TRBV10-1	NA	TRBJ2-1	TGCGCCAGCAGCCCTCGGACGGGGAGCAGGGAGCAGTTCTTC	CASSPRTGSREQFF
NA	TRBV14	TRBD1	TRBJ1-5	TGTGCCAGCAGCCAGTCAGGACAGGGACACAATCAGCCCCAGCATTTT	CASSQSGQGHNQPQHF
NA	TRBV28	TRBD1	TRBJ1-6	TGTGCCAGCAGTCCGACAGGGTTTTTTAATTCACCCCTCCACTTT	CASSPTGFFNSPLHF
NA	TRBV3-1/TRBV3-2	TRBD2	TRBJ2-2	TGTGCCAGCAGCTACCGACTAGCGGGGGCACTCCTGGGCACCGGGGAGCTGTTTTTT	CASSYRLAGALLGTGELFF
few	TRBV10-1	NA	TRBJ1-1	TGCGCCAGCAGTGAGACCCAGGGGACTGAAGCTTTCTTT	CASSETQGTEAFF
NA	TRBV9	NA	TRBJ2-1	TGTGCCAGCACCGGTGGGGGCCCCGAGGTTAACAATGAGCAGTTCTTC	CASTGGGPEVNNEQFF